The sequence of this T cell receptor beta chain was determined in a study of shared clonotypes between healthy human individuals. General observations from the study: Non-shared clonotypes were found to have lower generation probabilities than the clonotypes that were shared by all four of the sorted-subset donors.

Naive CD8 isolation took CD45RO-negative cells positively selected for CCR7 and excluded terminally differentiated effector memory CD45RA+ cells. The repertoire was sequenced with immunoSEQ multiplex PCR; TCRdb's copy has only in-frame clones and lacks some. The sample records some 2 million clones, approximately 94% being singletons. As regards this clone: Its cognate antigen is unknown.

Input material: naive CD8+ T cells sorted from blood. The TCR was taken from a man aged 18 to 30 in good health.

The CDR3 DNA sequence: TGTGCCAGCAGTTACACGGACGAGCAGTACTTC. It codes for CASSYTDEQYF. The chain links TRBV6-6 to TRBJ2-7; D uncertain. Per germline, CDR1 MNHNY and CDR2 SVGAGI (reference sequence). V was shortened by 2 bases and J by 5 bases, with 4 bases between the two germline ends. CDR3 length: 11 amino acids.